The 15 T cell receptor beta chains below all came from one sample that was sequenced in a study of tumour-infiltrating T cells in Burkitt lymphoma. Clones were read by immunoSEQ multiplex PCR, and TCRdb kept only the in-frame ones, dropping some. The sample holds some 1,500 clones, roughly a sixth seen once. The sample taken for sequencing was tumor tissue. The receptor set was obtained from a human donor with diffuse large B-cell lymphoma.

The chain employs TRBV7-2 and TRBJ2-3, with TRBD1 matching over 10 bases. The junction had 6 bases not matched to a gene; V was cut back by 5 bases and J by 7 bases. Germline CDR1 and CDR2: SGHTA and FQGNSA. The CDR3 has 14 residues. For the CDR3, the DNA is TGTGCCAGCAGCCTCTCGACAGGGGGCTATACGCAGTATTTT. This codes for CASSLSTGGYTQYF.

A few counts support this clone. Compared with germline, one end of the junction differs, possibly owing to a read error. Other DNA sequences from this sample encode an identical CDR3 as well. The rearrangement joins TRBV7-2 to TRBJ2-1; the D gene could be TRBD1 or TRBD2 (5 bases each). The CDR3 is 12 residues long. Germline V gene lookup returns CDR1 SGHTA and CDR2 FQGNSA. CDR3 amino acids: CASSLGTGEQFF. The CDR3 DNA is TGTGCTAGCAGCTTAGGGACGGGCGAGCAGTTCTTC.

The V and J genes are TRBV5-1 and TRBJ2-6; 9 nucleotides agree with TRBD1. CDR1 is SGHRS and CDR2 is YFSETQ in the germline V gene. The CDR3 sequence is 17 residues long. The V gene end was trimmed by 2 bases and the J gene end by 0 bases; junction bases not matched to a gene: 3. CDR3 coding DNA: TGCGCCAGCAGCTTTGTGACAGGGGGCTCTGGGGCCAACGTCCTGACTTTC. Its protein product is CASSFVTGGSGANVLTF.

The DNA of the CDR3 is TGCAGCGCTACCTTTGCGCGTGGCACAGATACGCAGTATTTT. Amino acid sequence: CSATFARGTDTQYF. The chain is built from TRBV29-1 and TRBJ2-3; no clear D. The V end lost 7 bases, the J end lost 1 base, and 15 bases lay between the germline ends. The CDR3 runs 14 residues. CDR1 and CDR2 (germline): SQVTM, ANQGSEA.

This clone has a handful of counts. The gene calls are TRBV7-2 and TRBJ2-5; TRBD2 aligns across 7 bases. The V gene end was trimmed by 5 bases and the J gene end by 1 base; junction bases not matched to a gene: 4. This CDR3 comprises 14 residues. Germline-derived CDR1 and CDR2 are SGHTA and FQGNSA. CDR3 bases: TGTGCCAGCAGCCAAGGGAGGGGCCAAGAGACCCAGTACTTC. It encodes CASSQGRGQETQYF.

This chain links TRBV7-3 with TRBJ2-2, with 8 bases lining up with TRBD1. The CDR3 extends over 14 amino acids. Germline assignment: CDR1 SGHTA and CDR2 FQGTGA. V was clipped by 5 bases and J by 4 bases; unmatched bases: 3. The CDR3 DNA reads as TGTGCCAGCAGCCGGACAGGGCCCACCGGGGAGCTGTTTTTT. This encodes CASSRTGPTGELFF.

Details on this clone: The junction and the germline gene differ at one end; a read error may be behind it. The rearrangement uses TRBV29-1 and TRBJ2-5, with 8 bases that match TRBD1. The germline V gene encodes CDR1 SQVTM and CDR2 ANQGSEA. There are 14 residues in the CDR3. Here the CDR3 reads CSVVGAGGLETQHF. CDR3 sequence (DNA): TGCAGCGTTGTAGGGGCAGGGGGCCTAGAGACCCAGCACTTC.

This clone was seen more than once but under ten times. The chain joins TRBV5-4 to TRBJ2-1, with D maybe TRBD2 (5 bases). V was cut by 0 bases and J by 9 bases, with 10 bases left in between. Germline CDR1 reads SGHNT; CDR2 reads YYREEE (reference sequence). This CDR3 spans 13 amino acids. The CDR3, as DNA: TGTGCCAGCAGCTTGGCCCGGGGTAGTGAGCAGTTCTTC. Amino acid sequence: CASSLARGSEQFF. The full variable domain, completed using reference TRBV5-4 and TRBJ2-1, is ETGVTQSPTHLIKTRGQQVTLRCSSQSGHNTVSWYQQALGQGPQFIFQYYREEENGRGNFPPRFSGLQFPNYSSELNVNALELDDSALYLCASSLARGSEQFFGPGTRLTVL.

As to this clone: A read error may produce the germline difference seen at one junction end. CDR3 coding DNA: TGTGCCAACAGCGTAGTAGTAATGGGGACAGGTGAGGAAGGCTACACCTTC. This translates into CANSVVVMGTGEEGYTF. The genes are TRBV9 and TRBJ1-2, with TRBD1 matching over 8 bases. Germline assignment: CDR1 SGDLS and CDR2 YYNGEE. CDR3 length equals 17 residues.

This clone was recorded a few times. The chain joins TRBV5-1 to TRBJ1-1; a weak D match, TRBD1 (6 bases). Germline assignment: CDR1 SGHRS and CDR2 YFSETQ. With 4 bases removed from V and 1 base from J, the gap between germline ends came to 11 bases. The CDR3 is 14 amino acids. CDR3 sequence reads: CASSREGGNTEAFF. The DNA of the CDR3 is TGCGCCAGCAGCCGCGAAGGGGGGAACACTGAAGCTTTCTTT.

The V gene is TRBV28, the J gene TRBJ1-5; a weak D match, TRBD1 (6 bases). Trimming took 8 bases from V and 7 from J, leaving 12 bases between them. The CDR3 totals 12 residues. CDR1 is MDHEN and CDR2 is SYDVKM in the germline V gene. In nucleotides, the CDR3 is TGTGCCAGCTTCAGGGGAGGGCAGCCCCAGCATTTT. Encoded protein: CASFRGGQPQHF.

The chain employs TRBV7-6 and TRBJ2-1, with no clear D. Germline CDR1 SGHVS, CDR2 FNYEAQ. The V end lost 0 bases, the J end lost 1 base, and 4 bases lay between the germline ends. The CDR3 extends over 14 amino acids. CDR3 in DNA: TGTGCCAGCAGCTTAGCAGGGTCCTACAATGAGCAGTTCTTC. It is translated as CASSLAGSYNEQFF.

This clone was recorded a few times. The gene calls are TRBV6-1 and TRBJ1-2, with 7 positions matching TRBD1. Trimming at V came to 0 bases and at J to 5 bases, leaving 6 bases not matched to a gene. The CDR3 covers 15 residues. CDR1 is MNHNS, CDR2 SASEGT, per germline. The CDR3 region has the DNA TGTGCCAGCAGTGAAGCGGCAGGGGGTAGATATGGCTACACCTTC. Protein product: CASSEAAGGRYGYTF.

The V gene is TRBV5-1, the J gene TRBJ2-6; D is undetermined. CDR1 and CDR2 (germline): SGHRS, YFSETQ. The CDR3 consists of 14 residues. Trimming left V 0 bases short and J 4 bases short, with 5 bases between. The CDR3 bases are TGCGCCAGCAGCTTGGGTATAGGGGCCAACGTCCTGACTTTC. This gives the protein CASSLGIGANVLTF.

This clone was detected only a few times. V usage is TRBV2 and J usage is TRBJ1-4; TRBD1 is a possible D gene (6 bases). The V end lost 7 bases, the J end lost 7 bases, and 19 bases lay between the germline ends. There are 15 residues in the CDR3. The germline gives CDR1 SNHLY, CDR2 FYNNEI. CDR3 sequence (DNA): TGTGCCAGCACCACAACCGGGGGGGGCAGTGAAAAACTGTTTTTT. It encodes CASTTTGGGSEKLFF.